The entry that follows covers one T cell receptor beta chain sequence. The data originate from a study of monozygotic twins with inflammatory bowel disease. This CDR3 is 13 amino acids long. Per the germline V gene, CDR1 is SGHAT and CDR2 is FQNNGV. TCRdb reprocessed the 5' RACE reads and stores each CDR3 protein as one record, lacking DNA. The sample table sets out around 450,000 distinct CDR3 sequences. This TCR was recovered from a human donor with ulcerative colitis or Crohn's disease, or a healthy co-twin of an affected twin (not recorded which). Sequencing was done on a sample of blood. The genes are TRBV11-2 and TRBJ2-3. CDR3 loop: CASSLDLSDTQYF.